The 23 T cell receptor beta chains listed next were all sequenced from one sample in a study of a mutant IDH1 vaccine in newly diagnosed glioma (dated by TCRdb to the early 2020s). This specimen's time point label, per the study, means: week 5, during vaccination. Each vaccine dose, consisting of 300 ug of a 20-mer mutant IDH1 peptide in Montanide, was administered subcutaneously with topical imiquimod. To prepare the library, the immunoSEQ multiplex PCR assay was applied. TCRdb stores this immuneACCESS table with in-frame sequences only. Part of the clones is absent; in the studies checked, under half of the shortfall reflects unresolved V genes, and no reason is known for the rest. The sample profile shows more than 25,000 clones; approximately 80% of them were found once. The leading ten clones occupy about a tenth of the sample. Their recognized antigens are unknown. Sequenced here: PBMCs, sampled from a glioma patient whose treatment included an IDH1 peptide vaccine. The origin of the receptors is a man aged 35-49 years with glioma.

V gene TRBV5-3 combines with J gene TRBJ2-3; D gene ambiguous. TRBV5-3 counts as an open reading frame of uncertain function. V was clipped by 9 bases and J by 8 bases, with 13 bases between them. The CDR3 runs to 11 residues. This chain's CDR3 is CATLSVGTQYF. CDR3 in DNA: TGTGCCACACTATCAGTTGGTACGCAGTATTTT.

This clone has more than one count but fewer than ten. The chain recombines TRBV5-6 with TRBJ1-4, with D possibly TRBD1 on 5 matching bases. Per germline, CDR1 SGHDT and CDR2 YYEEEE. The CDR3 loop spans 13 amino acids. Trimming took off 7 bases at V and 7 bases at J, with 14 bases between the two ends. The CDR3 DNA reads TGTGCCAGCGCCATCGACGGGGGTGAAAAACTGTTTTTT. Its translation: CASAIDGGEKLFF.

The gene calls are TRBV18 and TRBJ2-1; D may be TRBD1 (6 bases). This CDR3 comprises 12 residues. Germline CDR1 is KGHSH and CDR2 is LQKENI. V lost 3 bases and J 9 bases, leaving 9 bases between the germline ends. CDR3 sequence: CASSPDSFEQFF. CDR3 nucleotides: TGTGCCAGCTCACCGGACAGTTTTGAGCAGTTCTTC.

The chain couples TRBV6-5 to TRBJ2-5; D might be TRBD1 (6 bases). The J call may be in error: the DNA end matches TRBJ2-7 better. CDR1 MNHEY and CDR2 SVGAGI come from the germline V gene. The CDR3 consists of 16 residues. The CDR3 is CASSYVRTASSYEQYF. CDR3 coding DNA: TGTGCCAGCAGTTACGTACGGACAGCTAGCTCCTACGAGCAGTACTTC.

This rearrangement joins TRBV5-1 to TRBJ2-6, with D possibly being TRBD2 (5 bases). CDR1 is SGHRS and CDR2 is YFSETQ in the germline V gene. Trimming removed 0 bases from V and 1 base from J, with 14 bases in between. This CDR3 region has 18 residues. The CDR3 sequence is CASSLAPGGLSGANVLTF. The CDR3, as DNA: TGCGCCAGCAGCTTGGCCCCAGGCGGACTTTCTGGGGCCAACGTCCTGACTTTC.

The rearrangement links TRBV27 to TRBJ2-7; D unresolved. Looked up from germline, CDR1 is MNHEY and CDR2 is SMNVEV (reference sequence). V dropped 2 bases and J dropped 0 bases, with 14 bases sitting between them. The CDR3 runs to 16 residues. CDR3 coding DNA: TGTGCCAGCAGTTTAAGTAACAGCTTCTCCTCCTACGAGCAGTACGTC. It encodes CASSLSNSFSSYEQYV.

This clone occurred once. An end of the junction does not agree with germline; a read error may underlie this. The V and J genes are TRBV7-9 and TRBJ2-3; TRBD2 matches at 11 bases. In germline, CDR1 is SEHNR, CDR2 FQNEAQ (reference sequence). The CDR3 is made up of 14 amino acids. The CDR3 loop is CASSLAGGTDTQYF. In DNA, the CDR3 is TGTGCCAGCAGCCTAGCGGGAGGTACAGATACGCAGTATTTT.

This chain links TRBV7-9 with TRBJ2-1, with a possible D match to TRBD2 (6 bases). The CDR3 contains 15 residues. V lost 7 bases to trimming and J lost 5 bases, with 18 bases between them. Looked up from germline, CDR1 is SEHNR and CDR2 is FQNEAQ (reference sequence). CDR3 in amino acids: CASTLFSGDNNEQFF. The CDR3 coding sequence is TGTGCCAGCACATTGTTTAGCGGAGATAACAATGAGCAGTTCTTC.

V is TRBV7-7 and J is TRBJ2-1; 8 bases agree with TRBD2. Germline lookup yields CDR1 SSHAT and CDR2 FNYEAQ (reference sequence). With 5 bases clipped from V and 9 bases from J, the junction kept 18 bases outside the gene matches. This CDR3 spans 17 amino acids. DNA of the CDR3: TGTGCCAGCAGCCATAGCCTTCTGGGAGCGGGAGAGGGTGAGCAGTTCTTC. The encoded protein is CASSHSLLGAGEGEQFF.

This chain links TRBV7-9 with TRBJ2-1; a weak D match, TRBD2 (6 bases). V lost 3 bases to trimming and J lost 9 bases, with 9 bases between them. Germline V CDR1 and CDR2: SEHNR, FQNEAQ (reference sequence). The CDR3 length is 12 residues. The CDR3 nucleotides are TGTGCCAGCAGCTTTGGGGAGGCTGAGCAGTTCTTC. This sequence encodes CASSFGEAEQFF.

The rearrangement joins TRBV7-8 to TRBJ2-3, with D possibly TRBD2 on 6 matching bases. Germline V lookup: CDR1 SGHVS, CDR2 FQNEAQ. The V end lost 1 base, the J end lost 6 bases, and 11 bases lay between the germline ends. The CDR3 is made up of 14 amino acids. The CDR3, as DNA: TGTGCCAGCAGCTTAGTAAGGGAGGCGGATACGCAGTATTTT. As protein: CASSLVREADTQYF. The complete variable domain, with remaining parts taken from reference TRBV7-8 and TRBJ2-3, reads GAGVSQSPRYKVAKRGQDVALRCDPISGHVSLFWYQQALGQGPEFLTYFQNEAQLDKSGLPSDRFFAERPEGSVSTLKIQRTQQEDSAVYLCASSLVREADTQYFGPGTRLTVL.

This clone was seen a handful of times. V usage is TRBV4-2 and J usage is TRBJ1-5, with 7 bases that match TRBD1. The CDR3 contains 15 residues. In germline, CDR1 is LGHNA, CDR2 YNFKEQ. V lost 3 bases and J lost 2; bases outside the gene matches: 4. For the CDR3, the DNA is TGTGCCAGCAGCCAGGAAACAGGGGGCAATCAGCCCCAGCATTTT. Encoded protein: CASSQETGGNQPQHF.

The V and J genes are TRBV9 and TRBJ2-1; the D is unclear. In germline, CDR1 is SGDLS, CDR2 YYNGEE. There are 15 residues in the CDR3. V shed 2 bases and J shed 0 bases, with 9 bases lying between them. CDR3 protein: CASSVRDISYNEQFF. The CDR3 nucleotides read TGTGCCAGCAGCGTTAGGGATATCTCCTACAATGAGCAGTTCTTC.

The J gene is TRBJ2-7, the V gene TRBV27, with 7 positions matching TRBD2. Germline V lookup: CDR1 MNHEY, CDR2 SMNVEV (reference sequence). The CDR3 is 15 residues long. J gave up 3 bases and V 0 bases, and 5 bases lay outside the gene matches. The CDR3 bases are TGTGCCAGCAGTTTATCGCGCGGGAGTCGCTACGAGCAGTACTTC. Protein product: CASSLSRGSRYEQYF.

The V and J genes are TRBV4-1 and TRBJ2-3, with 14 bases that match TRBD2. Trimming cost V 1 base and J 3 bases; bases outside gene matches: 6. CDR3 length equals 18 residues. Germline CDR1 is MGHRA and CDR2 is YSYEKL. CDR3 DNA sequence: TGCGCCAGCAGCCAAGCGGGACTAGCGGGAGACGCAACAGATACGCAGTATTTT. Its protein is CASSQAGLAGDATDTQYF.

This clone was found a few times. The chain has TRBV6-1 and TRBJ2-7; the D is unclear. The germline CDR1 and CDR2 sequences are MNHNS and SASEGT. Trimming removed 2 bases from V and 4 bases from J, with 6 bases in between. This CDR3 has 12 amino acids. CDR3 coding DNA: TGTGCCAGCAGTGAAACGGCGTACGAGCAGTACTTC. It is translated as CASSETAYEQYF.

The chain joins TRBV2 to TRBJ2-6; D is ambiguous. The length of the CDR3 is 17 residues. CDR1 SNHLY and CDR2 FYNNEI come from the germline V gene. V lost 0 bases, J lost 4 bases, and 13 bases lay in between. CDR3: CASSEALQAPGANVLTF. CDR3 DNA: TGTGCCAGCAGTGAAGCGCTCCAGGCCCCAGGGGCCAACGTCCTGACTTTC.

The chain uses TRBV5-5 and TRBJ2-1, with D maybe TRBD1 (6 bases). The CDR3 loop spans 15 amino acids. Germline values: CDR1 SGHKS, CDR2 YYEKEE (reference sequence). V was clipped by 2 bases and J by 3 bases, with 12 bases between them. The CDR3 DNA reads TGTGCCAGCAGCTTAGGGACAACCAACTACAATGAGCAGTTCTTC. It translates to CASSLGTTNYNEQFF.

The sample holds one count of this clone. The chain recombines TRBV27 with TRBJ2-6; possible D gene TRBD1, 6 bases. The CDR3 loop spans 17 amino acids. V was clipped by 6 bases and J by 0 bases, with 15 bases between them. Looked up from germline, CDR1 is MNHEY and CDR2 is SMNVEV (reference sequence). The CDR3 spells CASRIMGQTSGANVLTF. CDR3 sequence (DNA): TGTGCCAGCAGAATAATGGGACAAACCTCTGGGGCCAACGTCCTGACTTTC.

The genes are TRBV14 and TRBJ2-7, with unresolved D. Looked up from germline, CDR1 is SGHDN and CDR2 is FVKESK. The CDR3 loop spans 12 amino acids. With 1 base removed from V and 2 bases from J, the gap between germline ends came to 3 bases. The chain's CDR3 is CASSQGPYEQYF. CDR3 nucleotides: TGTGCCAGCAGCCAAGGCCCCTACGAGCAGTACTTC.

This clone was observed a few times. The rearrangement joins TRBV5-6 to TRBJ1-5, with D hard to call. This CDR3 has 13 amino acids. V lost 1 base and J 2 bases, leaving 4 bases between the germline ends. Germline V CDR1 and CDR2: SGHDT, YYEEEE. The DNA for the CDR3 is TGTGCCAGCAGCTTGTCCGGCAATCAGCCCCAGCATTTT. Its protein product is CASSLSGNQPQHF.

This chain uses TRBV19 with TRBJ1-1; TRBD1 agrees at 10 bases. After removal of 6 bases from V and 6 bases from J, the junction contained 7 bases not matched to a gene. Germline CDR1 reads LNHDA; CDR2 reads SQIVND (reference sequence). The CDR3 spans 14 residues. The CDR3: CASRPGQGIPEAFF. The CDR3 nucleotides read TGTGCCAGTAGACCGGGACAGGGGATTCCTGAAGCTTTCTTT.

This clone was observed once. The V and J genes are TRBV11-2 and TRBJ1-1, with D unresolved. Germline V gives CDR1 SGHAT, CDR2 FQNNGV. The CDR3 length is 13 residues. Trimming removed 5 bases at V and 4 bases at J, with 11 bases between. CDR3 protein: CASSPVVVTEAFF. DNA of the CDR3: TGTGCCAGCAGCCCCGTCGTTGTCACTGAAGCTTTCTTT.